Shown below are 28 T cell receptor beta chains from a single sample sequenced in a study of early T cells in non-severe SARS-CoV-2 infection (TCRdb year 2021). Library preparation used 5' RACE. The sequencing machine was a NextSeq 500. TCRdb reran the public reads through fastp at Q25 and MiXCR, keeping productive beta chains. Under each unique CDR3 protein, matching rows form one entry showing the most common genes and DNA. Within this sample are roughly 61,000 distinct CDR3 sequences, with 10% to 12% of them counted one time only. The top ten clones comprise around 1.8% of the sample. What was sequenced was whole blood. The receptors were sampled from an adult who was a healthcare worker with PCR-confirmed SARS-CoV-2 infection or an uninfected control (not recorded which).

This clonotype occurred many times. The chain carries TRBV7-2 and TRBJ2-5, with no clear D. This CDR3 is built from 16 residues. The germline gives CDR1 SGHTA, CDR2 FQGNSA. The V and J ends lost 4 bases and 5 bases respectively, with 20 bases between them. CDR3 sequence reads: CASSSSRASQRETQYF. CDR3 nucleotide sequence: TGTGCCAGCAGCTCCTCCCGGGCTTCACAGAGGGAGACCCAGTACTTC.

This clonotype has just a few counts. The genes are TRBV11-1 and TRBJ1-1; 7 bases match TRBD1. Germline V CDR1 and CDR2: SGHAT, FQDESV (reference sequence). The trim removed 4 bases at V and 10 bases at J, leaving 6 bases unmatched. The CDR3 totals 12 residues. The CDR3 loop reads CASSSLRDRAFF. CDR3 nucleotides: TGTGCCAGCAGCTCTCTCCGGGACAGAGCTTTCTTT.

Notes on this clonotype: The junction departs from the called germline gene at one end, perhaps through a read error. The rearrangement uses TRBV7-9 and TRBJ2-2; maybe TRBD2 (6 bases). The CDR3 has 18 residues. CDR1 is SEHNR and CDR2 is FQNEAQ in the germline V gene (reference sequence). The CDR3 sequence: CASRPQGSGAGGTGELFF. The DNA for the CDR3 is TGCGCCAGCAGACCTCAGGGCTCCGGGGCCGGAGGGACCGGGGAGCTGTTTTTT.

There are many counts of this clonotype. V and J are TRBV6-5 and TRBJ2-1, with D hard to call. There are 14 residues in the CDR3. With 6 bases removed from V and 7 bases from J, the gap between germline ends came to 16 bases. Germline CDR1 is MNHEY and CDR2 is SVGAGI. CDR3 coding DNA: TGTGCCAGCAGGCCTCCCACACTTCGTAATGAGCAGTTCTTC. Translating gives CASRPPTLRNEQFF.

The chain uses TRBV5-6 and TRBJ1-2; D is possibly TRBD1 (6 bases). This CDR3 is built from 14 residues. The V end lost 1 base, the J end lost 4 bases, and 11 bases lay between the germline ends. CDR1 is SGHDT and CDR2 is YYEEEE in the germline V gene. This CDR3 is CASSLRGGGYGYTF. In DNA, the CDR3 is TGTGCCAGCAGCTTGAGAGGGGGAGGCTATGGCTACACCTTC.

This sequence joins TRBV6-2 or TRBV6-3 and TRBJ2-3, with a weak D call TRBD2 (5 bases). Germline CDR1 reads MNHEY; CDR2 reads SVGEGT. The V gene lost 3 bases and the J gene lost 3 bases, with 16 bases spanning the gap. The CDR3 is made up of 16 amino acids. CDR3 loop: CASSYGVLTGTDTQYF. The CDR3 region has the DNA TGTGCCAGCAGTTATGGCGTATTAACGGGGACAGATACGCAGTATTTT.

The chain couples TRBV11-2 to TRBJ2-7, with TRBD1 as a possible D gene (5 bases). The V end was cut by 3 bases, the J end by 2 bases, with 14 bases between. CDR1 and CDR2 (germline): SGHAT, FQNNGV. CDR3 size: 15 residues. Here the CDR3 reads CASSLVQTVTYEQYF. CDR3 coding DNA: TGTGCCAGCAGCTTGGTTCAGACAGTAACCTACGAGCAGTACTTC.

The sample holds a few counts of this clonotype. In DNA, the CDR3 is TGTGCCAGCAGCGACAGTATTAATTCACCCCTCCACTTT. Translated, it gives CASSDSINSPLHF. The V and J genes are TRBV7-9 and TRBJ1-6; D is possibly TRBD1 (5 bases). CDR3 length: 13 residues. Trimming removed 5 bases at V and 6 bases at J, with 8 bases between. Germline CDR1 SEHNR, CDR2 FQNEAQ (reference sequence). The complete variable domain, with remaining parts taken from reference TRBV7-9 and TRBJ1-6, reads DTGVSQNPRHKITKRGQNVTFRCDPISEHNRLYWYRQTLGQGPEFLTYFQNEAQLEKSRLLSDRFSAERPKGSFSTLEIQRTEQGDSAMYLCASSDSINSPLHFGNGTRLTVT.

Concerning this clonotype itself: One base away lies a much larger clone, so this may be a sequencing read error. The CDR3 protein is CAITGNTGENIQYF. The CDR3 coding sequence is TGTGCCATCACCGGTAACACCGGGGAGAACATTCAGTACTTC. The chain has TRBV6-5 and TRBJ2-4, with D possibly being TRBD2 (5 bases). Deletions cut 10 bases from V and 7 bases from J, with 20 bases between. Germline CDR1 and CDR2: MNHEY and SVGAGI. This CDR3 has 14 residues.

This sequence joins TRBV5-1 and TRBJ1-1; D not certain. V lost 4 bases to trimming and J lost 2 bases, with 18 bases between them. The CDR3 sequence is 16 residues long. CDR1 SGHRS and CDR2 YFSETQ come from the germline V gene. Here the CDR3 DNA reads TGCGCCAGCAGCCCGGAGGTGCAAGGGCTAAACACTGAAGCTTTCTTT. Protein product: CASSPEVQGLNTEAFF.

In this sample, this clonotype turned up many times. The chain uses TRBV7-9 and TRBJ2-1; tentative D call: TRBD1 (5 bases). The CDR3 extends over 11 amino acids. V was trimmed by 5 bases and J by 10 bases, leaving 9 bases between them. Germline loops: CDR1 SEHNR, CDR2 FQNEAQ (reference sequence). In nucleotides, the CDR3 is TGTGCCAGCAGCCTTGACAGAGAGCAGTTCTTC. Translation: CASSLDREQFF.

DNA of the CDR3: TGTGCCAGCAGCTTGGGCGGGATCGCCCCCCGAGAGACCCAGTACTTC. It codes for CASSLGGIAPRETQYF. The chain couples TRBV13 to TRBJ2-5; the D gene is possibly TRBD2 (6 bases). Germline V gives CDR1 PRHDT, CDR2 FYEKMQ (reference sequence). The ends were cut back, 3 bases at V and 4 bases at J, with 18 bases in the middle. CDR3 size: 16 residues.

This clonotype was observed at least ten times. J is TRBJ1-2 and V is TRBV4-1; D perhaps matches TRBD1 (5 bases). CDR3 size: 14 residues. Trimming shortened V by 3 bases and J by 4 bases, and 12 bases separated the two germline ends. In germline, CDR1 is MGHRA, CDR2 YSYEKL. CDR3 in amino acids: CASSHTRDSYGYTF. CDR3 bases: TGCGCCAGCAGCCATACGAGGGACTCCTATGGCTACACCTTC.

This clonotype occurred many times. This sequence joins TRBV6-4 and TRBJ2-1; D gene unclear. CDR1 MRHNA and CDR2 SNTAGT come from the germline V gene. Trimming pared 0 bases from V and 5 bases from J, leaving 5 bases between. The CDR3 consists of 13 residues. CDR3 in DNA: TGTGCCAGCAGTGACTCTGCTAACAATGAGCAGTTCTTC. Encoded protein: CASSDSANNEQFF.

This clonotype was picked up a small number of times. The rearrangement links TRBV9 to TRBJ1-4; a weak D match, TRBD1 (5 bases). Trimming shortened V by 2 bases and J by 8 bases, and 13 bases separated the two germline ends. This CDR3 has 14 residues. Germline assignment: CDR1 SGDLS and CDR2 YYNGEE. For the CDR3, the DNA is TGTGCCAGCAGCGTCCAGGACAATCGGGAAAAACTGTTTTTT. Its translation: CASSVQDNREKLFF.

The chain joins TRBV11-3 to TRBJ2-7, with 9 nucleotides matching TRBD1. Germline CDR1 is SGHNT and CDR2 is YENEEA. The CDR3 length is 12 residues. V lost 4 bases, J lost 6 bases, and 1 base stayed unmatched. The CDR3 region is CASSSDRGEQYF. The CDR3 region has the DNA TGTGCCAGCAGCTCGGACAGGGGCGAGCAGTACTTC.

V gene TRBV5-1 combines with J gene TRBJ2-3; D not certain. V gave up 5 bases and J gave up 0 bases, with 10 bases separating them. Germline V gene data show CDR1 as SGHRS and CDR2 as YFSETQ. The CDR3 length is 14 residues. The CDR3 loop reads CASRVGHSTDTQYF. CDR3 DNA sequence: TGCGCCAGCAGAGTGGGCCACAGCACAGATACGCAGTATTTT.

The genes are TRBV20-1 and TRBJ2-2; 10 nucleotides match TRBD1. J gave up 4 bases and V 4 bases, and 6 bases lay outside the gene matches. This CDR3 region has 15 residues. CDR1 and CDR2 (germline): DFQATT, SNEGSKA (reference sequence). The CDR3 region is CSANRQGAGTGELFF. Written as DNA, the CDR3 is TGCAGTGCTAACAGACAGGGGGCAGGCACCGGGGAGCTGTTTTTT.

V usage is TRBV6-2 or TRBV6-3 and J usage is TRBJ1-1; D gene uncertain. Germline V gene lookup returns CDR1 MNHEY and CDR2 SVGEGT. V was pared by 2 bases and J by 0 bases, with 7 bases between. CDR3 length equals 14 residues. The CDR3 loop reads CASSYSAVNTEAFF. The CDR3 nucleotides read TGTGCCAGCAGTTACAGCGCAGTGAACACTGAAGCTTTCTTT.

In its sample, this clonotype was seen many times. The J gene is TRBJ1-4, the V gene TRBV2, with TRBD1 as a possible D gene (5 bases). CDR3 length: 15 residues. V was trimmed by 8 bases and J by 7 bases, leaving 20 bases between them. From germline, CDR1 is SNHLY and CDR2 FYNNEI. CDR3 protein: CASLRGSLGSEKLFF. Written as DNA, the CDR3 is TGTGCCAGCCTCCGGGGCTCCCTAGGGAGTGAAAAACTGTTTTTT.

The sample holds many counts of this clonotype. The gene calls are TRBV20-1 and TRBJ2-5, with no clear D. Trimming pared 1 base from V and 5 bases from J, leaving 8 bases between. CDR3 length: 12 amino acids. Germline CDR1 DFQATT, CDR2 SNEGSKA (reference sequence). CDR3 amino acids: CSARAYAETQYF. CDR3 DNA sequence: TGCAGTGCTAGAGCCTACGCGGAGACCCAGTACTTC.

The chain uses TRBV7-6 and TRBJ1-3; D is perhaps TRBD1 (6 bases). CDR1 and CDR2 (germline): SGHVS, FNYEAQ. The CDR3 is 15 amino acids. Trimming pared 2 bases from V and 4 bases from J, leaving 12 bases between. The CDR3 nucleotides read TGTGCCAGCAGCTTACGCGGGGGCTCGGGAAACACCATATATTTT. Residues: CASSLRGGSGNTIYF.

The sample holds many counts of this clonotype. The chain combines TRBV23-1 with TRBJ2-7, with 9 bases identical to TRBD2. TRBV23-1 carries the ORF label, with uncertain function. The CDR3 length is 15 residues. With V trimmed by 2 bases and J by 1 base, 3 bases remained unmatched. The CDR3 region has the DNA TGCGCCAGCAGTCAAGGCGGGGGGGAGTCCTACGAGCAGTACTTC. Translation gives CASSQGGGESYEQYF.

This clonotype has only a few counts. CDR3 coding DNA: TGCGCCAGCGCAGCGTTAGGGGTCGCCTCTGGGGCCAACGTCCTGACTTTC. Protein sequence: CASAALGVASGANVLTF. The genes are TRBV5-1 and TRBJ2-6; D might be TRBD1 (5 bases). This CDR3 is built from 17 residues. Trimming stripped 7 bases from V and 0 bases from J, with 17 bases between. Germline V gives CDR1 SGHRS, CDR2 YFSETQ.

Only a few counts were recorded for this clonotype. The chain is built from TRBV7-2 and TRBJ2-3, with D perhaps matching TRBD1 or TRBD2 (6 bases each). The V and J ends lost 5 bases and 3 bases respectively, with 15 bases between them. In germline, CDR1 is SGHTA, CDR2 FQGNSA. The CDR3 consists of 15 residues. The CDR3 reads CASSPVGGRTDTQYF. CDR3 DNA sequence: TGTGCCAGCAGCCCGGTGGGGGGCCGTACAGATACGCAGTATTTT. Complete variable domain (other parts from reference TRBV7-2 and TRBJ2-3): GAGVSQSPSNKVTEKGKDVELRCDPISGHTALYWYRQSLGQGLEFLIYFQGNSAPDKSGLPSDRFSAERTGGSVSTLTIQRTQQEDSAVYLCASSPVGGRTDTQYFGPGTRLTVL.

This clonotype was counted at least ten times. This rearrangement joins TRBV4-3 to TRBJ1-2; D perhaps matches TRBD1 (5 bases). Between the trimmed V and J ends, which lost 2 bases and 8 bases, there was a span of 15 bases. This CDR3 comprises 14 residues. Per the germline V gene, CDR1 is LGHNA and CDR2 is YSLEER. In DNA form, the CDR3 reads TGCGCCAGCAGCCAACCAGGGACGGCGAGCGGCTACACCTTC. Translation: CASSQPGTASGYTF.

This chain joins TRBV25-1 and TRBJ2-7; 7 nucleotides match TRBD1. The V gene end was trimmed by 1 base and the J gene end by 3 bases; junction bases not matched to a gene: 6. Germline V CDR1 and CDR2: MGHDK, SYGVNS. The CDR3 totals 15 residues. In nucleotides, the CDR3 is TGTGCCAGCAGTGAATTTTCGGACAGGCACTACGAGCAGTACTTC. Translation: CASSEFSDRHYEQYF.

This clonotype was found many times. CDR3 nucleotide sequence: TGTGCCAGCAGTTGGGTTAGCGGGGCTCAAGAGACCCAGTACTTC. Residues: CASSWVSGAQETQYF. The chain uses TRBV12-3 or TRBV12-4 and TRBJ2-5; 8 bases align to TRBD2. CDR3 size: 15 residues. J gave up 2 bases and V 4 bases, and 6 bases lay outside the gene matches.